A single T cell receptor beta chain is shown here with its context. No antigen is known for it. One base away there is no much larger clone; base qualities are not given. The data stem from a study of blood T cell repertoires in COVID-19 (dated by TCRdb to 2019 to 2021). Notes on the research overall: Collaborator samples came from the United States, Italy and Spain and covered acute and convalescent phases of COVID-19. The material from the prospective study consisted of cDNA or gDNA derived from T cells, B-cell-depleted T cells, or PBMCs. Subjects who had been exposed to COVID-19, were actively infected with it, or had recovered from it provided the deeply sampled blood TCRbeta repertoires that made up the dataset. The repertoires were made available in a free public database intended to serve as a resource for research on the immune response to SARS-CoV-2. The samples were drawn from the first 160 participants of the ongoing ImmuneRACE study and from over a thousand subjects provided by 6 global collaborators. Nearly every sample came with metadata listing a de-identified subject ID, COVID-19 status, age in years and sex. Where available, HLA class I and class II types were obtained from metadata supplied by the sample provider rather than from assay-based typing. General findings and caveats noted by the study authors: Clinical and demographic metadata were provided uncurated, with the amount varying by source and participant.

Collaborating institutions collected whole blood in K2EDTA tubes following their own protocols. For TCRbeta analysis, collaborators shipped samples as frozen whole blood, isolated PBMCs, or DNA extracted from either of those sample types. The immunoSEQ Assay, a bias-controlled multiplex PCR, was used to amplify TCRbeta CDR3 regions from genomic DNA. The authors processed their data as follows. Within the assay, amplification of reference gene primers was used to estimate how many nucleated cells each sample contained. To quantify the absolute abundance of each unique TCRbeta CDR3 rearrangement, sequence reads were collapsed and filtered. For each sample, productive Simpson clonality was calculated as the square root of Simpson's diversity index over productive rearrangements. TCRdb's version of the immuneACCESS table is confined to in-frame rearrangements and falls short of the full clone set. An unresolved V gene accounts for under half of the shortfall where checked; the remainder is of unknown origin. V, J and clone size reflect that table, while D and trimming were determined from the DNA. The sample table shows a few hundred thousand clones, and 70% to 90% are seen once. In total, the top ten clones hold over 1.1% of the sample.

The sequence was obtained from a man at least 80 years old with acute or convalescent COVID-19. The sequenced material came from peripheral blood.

Here the CDR3 is given as CASGTGGNSPLHF. In nucleotides, the sequence is TGTGCCAGCGGTACAGGGGGGAATTCACCCCTCCACTTT. The V gene is TRBV2 and the J gene is TRBJ1-6; 8 central nucleotides agree with TRBD1. The germline V gene sets CDR1 to SNHLY and CDR2 to FYNNEI. From cysteine to phenylalanine, the CDR3 is 13 amino acids long. Only the CDR3 part of the read is kept: 39 bases, read in frame from the first base. After removal of 8 bases from V and 7 bases from J, the junction retains 4 bases not matched to a gene.